This T cell receptor beta chain is drawn from a study of T cells in Graves' hyperthyroidism and ophthalmopathy. Germline CDR1 and CDR2: SEHNR and FQNEAQ (reference sequence). The V gene lost 2 bases and the J gene lost 0 bases, with 7 bases spanning the gap. There are 14 residues in the CDR3. The source material, RNA transcripts, was used to amplify TCR beta CDR3 regions. The HTBI primer set was used in a first-round RT-PCR of the TCR CDR3. TCRdb fed the multiplex PCR reads into MiXCR, producing one record per CDR3 protein. The sample carries 450,000 to 600,000 distinct CDR3 sequences, 12% to 15% recorded once. This clonotype was seen more than once but under ten times.

The receptor comes from a woman in her thirties or forties with Graves' hyperthyroidism. The genes are TRBV7-9 and TRBJ2-5; D unresolved. Sequencing was done on a sample of blood. This CDR3 is CASSLNSNQETQYF. In DNA form, the CDR3 reads TGTGCCAGCAGCTTAAACTCAAACCAAGAGACCCAGTACTTC. Complete variable domain (other parts from reference TRBV7-9 and TRBJ2-5): DTGVSQNPRHKITKRGQNVTFRCDPISEHNRLYWYRQTLGQGPEFLTYFQNEAQLEKSRLLSDRFSAERPKGSFSTLEIQRTEQGDSAMYLCASSLNSNQETQYFGPGTRLLVL.